This TCR beta chain is from a study of T cells in Graves' hyperthyroidism and ophthalmopathy. Not enrolled were patients with uncontrolled infection, other autoimmune disease, pregnancy or lactation. Trimming left V 11 bases short and J 5 bases short, with 13 bases between. CDR1 MNHNS and CDR2 SASEGT come from the germline V gene. The CDR3 covers 11 residues. Using RNA transcripts as the source, TCR beta CDR3 regions were amplified. The TCR CDR3 was amplified in a first-round RT-PCR using the HTBI primer set. TCRdb reanalysed the multiplex PCR reads using MiXCR and keeps one entry per CDR3 protein. The table shows over 150,000 distinct CDR3 sequences, with less than 20% occurring only once.

The sequenced sample consisted of blood. The receptor's source is a woman in her forties or fifties with Graves' hyperthyroidism. This chain connects TRBV6-1 to TRBJ2-7, with D possibly being TRBD2 (6 bases). The CDR3 loop reads CAAWRGDEQYF. In DNA, the CDR3 is TGTGCCGCTTGGCGGGGCGACGAGCAGTACTTC.